This T cell receptor beta chain emerged from a study of CD8+ T cells in alopecia areata. Study overall: Treated patients received oral tofacitinib, 5 to 10 mg twice daily.

Whole-study results and caveats: Sharing of TCRs across patients appeared less clear than in mice, possibly for HLA-related reasons. Sequencing of scalp tissue also captures the resident alphabeta T cells of normal skin.

Patients with alopecia areata provided lesional scalp punch biopsies as well as peripheral blood. After isolation, RNA underwent reverse transcription to generate cDNA as the sequencing template. Profiled with immunoSEQ multiplex PCR; TCRdb holds only in-frame clones, not every one. The data show hundreds of thousands of clones, about two thirds seen once. Comment on this clone: Its antigen is still unknown.

This CDR3 is 13 amino acids long. Germline-derived CDR1 and CDR2 are SQVTM and ANQGSEA. V was clipped by 7 bases and J by 1 base; unmatched bases: 6. This specimen was CD4+ T cells sorted from blood, taken at week 0. The TCR comes from a human donor with alopecia areata. The chain has TRBV29-1 and TRBJ1-1; TRBD1 matches 7 bases. The CDR3 DNA reads as TGCAGCGCCCAGGGACAGACGAACACTGAAGCTTTCTTT. Protein product: CSAQGQTNTEAFF.